This T cell receptor (beta chain) was sequenced in a study of T cell responses to AZD1222 COVID-19 vaccine. Findings and caveats of the study: In all cases, repertoires were sampled only after the peak T cell response. Donors were chiefly white British, with a greater number of females, and clonal diversity was perhaps underestimated.

Comment on this clone: Its antigen is as yet unknown.

Sequencing used immunoSEQ multiplex PCR; TCRdb keeps in-frame clones, though not all of them. In the table there are about 97,000 clones, more than 70% of which are singletons. CDR1 is LNHDA, CDR2 SQIVND, per germline (reference sequence). The junction had 5 bases not matched to a gene; V was cut back by 4 bases and J by 2 bases. CDR3 length: 15 amino acids. The sequencing here drew on peripheral blood, taken on day 0 of AZD1222 vaccination. The chain is built from TRBV19 and TRBJ1-5, with TRBD1 matching over 7 bases. The receptor comes from an adult in good health. The CDR3 DNA sequence: TGTGCCAGTAGTACCGACAGGGCAGGCAATCAGCCCCAGCATTTT. It encodes CASSTDRAGNQPQHF.